This T cell receptor beta chain was documented in a study of T cell responses to AZD1222 COVID-19 vaccine. Turning to the study itself: Second-dose intervals of approximately 4 or approximately 12 weeks were pooled. Study results and caveats: As reported, nearly half of all spike-specific TCRs target variant regions that are unmutated. Spike-spanning, vaccine-associated CD4 TCRs were dominant at 160-218 and 743-854. Clonal diversity was possibly underestimated, and white British individuals and females predominated among donors.

Germline V gene data show CDR1 as GTSNPN and CDR2 as SVGIG (reference sequence). The CDR3 length is 14 residues. The V gene lost 0 bases and the J gene lost 5 bases, with 13 bases spanning the gap. The repertoire was sequenced with immunoSEQ multiplex PCR; TCRdb's copy has only in-frame clones and lacks some. The table includes some 130,000 clones, about 93% detected once. Comment on this clone: The antigen is unknown.

The chain has TRBV30 and TRBJ1-1, with D possibly being TRBD1 (6 bases). The input for sequencing was peripheral blood, taken on day 0 of AZD1222 vaccination. This TCR came from an adult in good health. The CDR3: CAWSVPGEGTEAFF. The CDR3 nucleotides read TGTGCCTGGAGTGTCCCAGGGGAGGGAACTGAAGCTTTCTTT.